Reported below is one T cell receptor (beta chain). This sample was taken from a study of control samples from healthy donors and cancer patients. The protocol was immunoSEQ multiplex PCR, while the TCRdb copy is restricted to in-frame clones and leaves out a portion. The table lists about 65,000 clones, about nine tenths of them singletons. The CDR3 contains 13 residues. Trimming took 3 bases from V and 0 from J, leaving 5 bases between them. Germline V CDR1 and CDR2: KGHSH, LQKENI. The receptor comes from a woman between 45 and 60 years old with colorectal cancer. The sequenced material came from PBMCs. This rearrangement joins TRBV18 to TRBJ2-5; no clear D. CDR3 sequence reads: CASSPGDQETQYF. The CDR3 coding sequence is TGTGCCAGCTCACCCGGCGACCAAGAGACCCAGTACTTC.